The T cell receptor (beta chain) under discussion was sequenced for a study of cytomegalovirus exposure and HLA in healthy donors. Study information: The same platform used for the approximately 700 first-cohort repertoires was also used for the approximately 120 validation repertoires, as a later analysis reported.

Study results and caveats: A classifier reportedly called cytomegalovirus status with high sensitivity and specificity. Some TCR beta chains (approximately 180 of them) were listed as cytomegalovirus-associated.

Separation from the approximately 720-subject first cohort characterized the approximately 120-subject validation cohort, to which the donors belonged. Sequencing used immunoSEQ multiplex PCR; TCRdb keeps in-frame clones, though not all of them. The sample holds over 120,000 clones, roughly 90% seen once. CDR1 is KGHSH and CDR2 is LQKENI in the germline V gene. This CDR3 has 17 residues. V shed 0 bases, J shed 0 bases, and the junction held 6 bases outside the gene matches. About this clone: Its target is unknown.

V gene TRBV18 combines with J gene TRBJ2-3; 7 bases line up with TRBD2. The specimen was PBMCs. The receptor was isolated from a man aged 18 to 29 in good health and CMV-seropositive. CDR3 in DNA: TGTGCCAGCTCACCACCGCCGGGGGGACCTAGCACAGATACGCAGTATTTT. Encoded protein: CASSPPPGGPSTDTQYF. The whole variable domain, filled in from reference TRBV18 and TRBJ2-3, reads NAGVMQNPRHLVRRRGQEARLRCSPMKGHSHVYWYRQLPEEGLKFMVYLQKENIIDESGMPKERFSAEFPKEGPSILRIQQVVRGDSAAYFCASSPPPGGPSTDTQYFGPGTRLTVL.